This TCR beta chain was identified during a study of T cell responses to AZD1222 COVID-19 vaccine. Study-wide points: Seropositive at baseline were only a handful of AZD1222 recipients.

The CDR3 loop spans 15 amino acids. From germline, CDR1 is LGHDT and CDR2 YNNKEL (reference sequence). Trimming stripped 1 base from V and 2 bases from J, with 11 bases between. Repertoires were generated with immunoSEQ multiplex PCR, while TCRdb's copy carries only in-frame clones and drops some. The sample lists more than 70,000 clones, approximately 89% occurring once. Turning to this clone: No antigen is known for it.

The chain recombines TRBV3-1 (or the pseudogene TRBV3-2) with TRBJ2-5; D might be TRBD2 (5 bases). Specimen: peripheral blood, collected 28 days after the second AZD1222 dose. The TCR sequence derives from an adult who received the AZD1222 COVID-19 vaccine. CDR3 region: CASSQADFRQETQYF. CDR3 DNA sequence: TGTGCCAGCAGCCAAGCGGACTTCCGTCAAGAGACCCAGTACTTC.